This passage covers 21 T cell receptor beta chains from one sample sequenced in a study of technical replicates of blood from several donors. Assay used: immunoSEQ multiplex PCR; TCRdb lists only in-frame clones, some missing. Of roughly 93,000 clones in the sample, approximately 95% were seen once. The sequencing sample was made of T cells isolated from PBMCs. The source of these receptors is a human donor in good health.

This clone was recorded once. This chain links TRBV2 with TRBJ2-5; a weak D match, TRBD1 (6 bases). V was cut by 5 bases and J by 3 bases, with 19 bases left in between. The CDR3 spans 16 residues. Germline CDR1 is SNHLY and CDR2 is FYNNEI. The CDR3 bases are TGTGCCAGCAGTCCCCCTAGAAGAGAGGGGGAAGAGACCCAGTACTTC. Protein sequence: CASSPPRREGEETQYF.

The chain recombines TRBV14 with TRBJ2-3; D is possibly TRBD1 (5 bases). Trimming took 0 bases from V and 11 from J, leaving 15 bases between them. Germline loops: CDR1 SGHDN, CDR2 FVKESK. The CDR3 totals 14 residues. The CDR3 DNA is TGTGCCAGCAGCCAAGATTTAAGGGGTATCGGGCAGTATTTT. Protein: CASSQDLRGIGQYF.

The chain recombines TRBV7-2 with TRBJ2-5, with 11 bases fitting TRBD2. CDR1 is SGHTA and CDR2 is FQGNSA in the germline V gene. J gave up 6 bases and V 3 bases, and 3 bases lay outside the gene matches. The CDR3 covers 14 residues. The CDR3, as DNA: TGTGCCAGCAGCTTTAGCGGGGGGGCCAAGACCCAGTACTTC. Its translation: CASSFSGGAKTQYF.

This rearrangement joins TRBV11-2 to TRBJ2-7; D ambiguous. CDR1 and CDR2 (germline): SGHAT, FQNNGV. Trimming stripped 4 bases from V and 5 bases from J, with 6 bases between. This CDR3 spans 11 amino acids. CDR3: CASSSFHEQYF. The CDR3 nucleotides are TGTGCCAGCAGCTCCTTCCACGAGCAGTACTTC.

The chain combines TRBV29-1 with TRBJ2-3; a possible D gene is TRBD2 (7 bases). V gave up 6 bases and J gave up 2 bases, with 15 bases separating them. The CDR3 is 14 amino acids. Looked up from germline, CDR1 is SQVTM and CDR2 is ANQGSEA. The CDR3 DNA reads TGCAGCGTCCGTGTAGGGGGGGCCACAGATACGCAGTATTTT. Protein sequence: CSVRVGGATDTQYF.

The chain carries TRBV4-2 and TRBJ2-1; 8 bases align to TRBD2. The CDR3 extends over 18 amino acids. The germline gives CDR1 LGHNA, CDR2 YNFKEQ. The J segment lost 0 bases and the V segment lost 4 bases, leaving 11 bases of the junction unmatched. In DNA, the CDR3 is TGTGCCAGCAGCCCGTTCCTTAGCGGGGAAAGCTCCTACAATGAGCAGTTCTTC. Translated, it gives CASSPFLSGESSYNEQFF.

This clone was observed once. The junction differs from germline at one of its ends, possibly a read error. The chain is built from TRBV7-9 and TRBJ2-7; 12 positions agree with TRBD2. The germline gives CDR1 SEHNR, CDR2 FQNEAQ (reference sequence). The CDR3 is 15 residues long. CDR3 nucleotides: TGTGCCAGCAGCTTAGAGCGACTAGCGGGAGCAGGCCTGGACTTC. Its translation is CASSLERLAGAGLDF.

Remarks on this clone: One junction end does not reproduce the germline sequence, and a read error may be involved. The chain has TRBV15 and TRBJ2-2; 11 bases agree with TRBD2. The CDR3 has 17 amino acids. The germline V gene has CDR1 LNHNV and CDR2 YYDKDF (reference sequence). CDR3 sequence reads: CATSRDRLAGNIGELFF. CDR3 DNA sequence: TGTGCCACCAGCAGAGATCGACTAGCGGGAAACATCGGGGAGCTGTTTTTT.

This chain joins TRBV5-6 and TRBJ2-3, with TRBD2 matching over 8 bases. Germline CDR1 is SGHDT and CDR2 is YYEEEE. V shed 2 bases and J 4 bases; nucleotides not matched to a gene: 9. The CDR3 length is 16 residues. The CDR3 DNA is TGTGCCAGCAGCTTTCCCCTAAGCGGGAGATCAGATACGCAGTATTTT. It is translated as CASSFPLSGRSDTQYF.

The chain couples TRBV13 to TRBJ2-1; perhaps TRBD2 as D (5 bases). CDR1 is PRHDT, CDR2 FYEKMQ, per germline (reference sequence). V shed 6 bases and J shed 2 bases, with 14 bases lying between them. CDR3 size: 15 residues. In DNA form, the CDR3 reads TGTGCCAGCAGGACCCCGAGGGATCCCTACAATGAGCAGTTCTTC. This translates into CASRTPRDPYNEQFF.

As regards this clone: The same CDR3 can be traced to other DNA sequences in this sample. The chain employs TRBV2 and TRBJ1-5, with D possibly TRBD1 on 5 matching bases. The CDR3 has 14 residues. CDR1 is SNHLY, CDR2 FYNNEI, per germline. The germline V and J ends were trimmed by 3 bases and 4 bases, with 10 bases remaining between them. The CDR3 loop is CASSDRVGNQPQHF. The CDR3 DNA follows: TGTGCCAGCAGTGACAGGGTAGGGAATCAGCCCCAGCATTTT.

The rearrangement links TRBV5-5 to TRBJ2-7, with 7 positions matching TRBD2. Germline CDR1 reads SGHKS; CDR2 reads YYEKEE (reference sequence). V dropped 5 bases and J dropped 8; count of bases not matched to a gene: 16. The CDR3 covers 15 residues. The CDR3: CASRTPGGTNYKQYF. The CDR3 DNA sequence: TGTGCCAGCAGAACACCCGGGGGGACTAATTATAAGCAGTACTTC.

This chain uses TRBV5-1 with TRBJ2-2; a weak D match, TRBD1 (6 bases). The V gene's germline CDR1 is SGHRS and CDR2 YFSETQ. This CDR3 region has 16 residues. V was pared by 1 base and J by 0 bases, with 10 bases between. The CDR3 DNA reads as TGCGCCAGCAGCTTGAGCTGGACAGCGAACACCGGGGAGCTGTTTTTT. As protein: CASSLSWTANTGELFF.

This clone came up once. This chain's CDR3 is CASSGGGGRGDYGYTF. CDR3 sequence (DNA): TGTGCCAGCAGTGGGGGTGGAGGGCGTGGGGACTATGGCTACACCTTC. The J gene is TRBJ1-2, the V gene TRBV6-1; no clear D gene. V was pared by 4 bases and J by 3 bases, with 18 bases between. This CDR3 is 16 amino acids long. Germline values: CDR1 MNHNS, CDR2 SASEGT.

The chain uses TRBV11-3 and TRBJ2-1; 12 bases are a match to TRBD2. The V gene's germline CDR1 is SGHNT and CDR2 YENEEA. Trimming at V came to 5 bases and at J to 4 bases, leaving 3 bases not matched to a gene. CDR3 length: 15 residues. For the CDR3, the DNA is TGTGCCAGCAGCGAGCTAGCGGGGGGGTACAATGAGCAGTTCTTC. It yields the protein CASSELAGGYNEQFF.

This chain joins TRBV28 and TRBJ2-5, with 9 bases lining up with TRBD2. V lost 3 bases to trimming and J lost 7 bases; unmatched junction nucleotides: 15. This CDR3 is built from 17 residues. The germline gives CDR1 MDHEN, CDR2 SYDVKM. The CDR3 region has the DNA TGTGCCAGCAGTTTTGTTCCCAGCGGGGGGAACCGTGGGACCCAGTACTTC. Protein sequence: CASSFVPSGGNRGTQYF.

The chain uses TRBV15 and TRBJ2-1; 7 bases map to TRBD2. There are 16 residues in the CDR3. Trimming at V came to 3 bases and at J to 5 bases, leaving 10 bases not matched to a gene. CDR1 LNHNV and CDR2 YYDKDF come from the germline V gene (reference sequence). CDR3 DNA: TGTGCCACCAGCAGGGTTCTAGCGGTTGTCGACAATGAGCAGTTCTTC. Translation: CATSRVLAVVDNEQFF.

The rearrangement uses TRBV11-2 and TRBJ2-5; TRBD2 matches at 7 bases. Germline trimming cut 5 bases from V and 0 bases from J; bases unmatched to any gene: 6. The CDR3 contains 15 residues. CDR1 is SGHAT and CDR2 is FQNNGV in the germline V gene. The CDR3 is CASSHPGGYQETQYF. CDR3 coding DNA: TGTGCCAGCAGCCATCCCGGGGGGTACCAAGAGACCCAGTACTTC.

The V and J genes are TRBV6-1 and TRBJ1-1, with D uncertain. In germline, CDR1 is MNHNS, CDR2 SASEGT. Trimming stripped 1 base from V and 10 bases from J, with 19 bases between. The CDR3 is 15 residues long. The CDR3 bases are TGTGCCAGCAGTGAAGAGCCCTGGGAGTATTCGGCAGCTTTCTTT. Encoded protein: CASSEEPWEYSAAFF.

This chain joins TRBV30 and TRBJ2-1; TRBD2 is a possible D gene (5 bases). V dropped 0 bases and J dropped 6 bases, with 9 bases sitting between them. Germline V gene lookup returns CDR1 GTSNPN and CDR2 SVGIG (reference sequence). This CDR3 region has 13 residues. CDR3 sequence (DNA): TGTGCCTGGAGTGTCTCTAGCATCAATGAGCAGTTCTTC. This translates into CAWSVSSINEQFF.

The rearrangement links TRBV18 to TRBJ1-3; D is ambiguous. Germline CDR1 KGHSH, CDR2 LQKENI. V shed 4 bases and J shed 0 bases, with 10 bases lying between them. The CDR3 runs 15 residues. CDR3: CASSRLGSSGNTIYF. The CDR3 bases are TGTGCCAGCTCACGTCTTGGCTCCTCTGGAAACACCATATATTTT.